Listed here are 18 T cell receptor beta chains from one sample, sequenced in a study of OX40 agonist ivuxolimab in advanced cancers. TCRdb's copy holds only in-frame clones and misses some; the assay was immunoSEQ multiplex PCR. The table records around 67,000 clones, 70% to 90% of them present only once. This sample comprised CD4+ or CD8+ T cells sorted from blood, obtained in a trial of the OX40 agonist ivuxolimab. All receptors come from an adult with an advanced solid tumor such as melanoma, head and neck, liver or kidney cancer.

The CDR3 loop is CASSQQDRSTEAFF. CDR3 bases: TGCGCCAGCAGCCAGCAGGACAGGTCGACTGAAGCTTTCTTT. The chain carries TRBV4-3 and TRBJ1-1, with 7 bases that match TRBD1. The V and J ends lost 3 bases and 5 bases, in that order; junction bases with no gene match: 6. The CDR3 has 14 residues. Per germline, CDR1 LGHNA and CDR2 YSLEER.

The chain couples TRBV30 to TRBJ1-4; D not resolved. Germline V lookup: CDR1 GTSNPN, CDR2 SVGIG (reference sequence). The CDR3 has 13 residues. The V and J ends lost 5 bases and 7 bases respectively, with 14 bases between them. The CDR3 DNA is TGTGCCTGGGGGGAGACGTCCAGTGAAAAACTGTTTTTT. It is translated as CAWGETSSEKLFF.

This chain uses TRBV28 with TRBJ1-2, with D tentatively TRBD1 (5 bases). CDR3 length: 15 residues. With 5 bases removed from V and 7 bases from J, the gap between germline ends came to 20 bases. Germline V CDR1 and CDR2: MDHEN, SYDVKM. The CDR3 DNA reads as TGTGCCAGCAGTACCGACTCTCCCCGAAGGGGTGGCTACACCTTC. Translation: CASSTDSPRRGGYTF.

The J gene is TRBJ2-1, the V gene TRBV19; TRBD2 matches 9 bases. Germline assignment: CDR1 LNHDA and CDR2 SQIVND (reference sequence). V was pared by 5 bases and J by 3 bases, with 14 bases of the junction left unmatched. The CDR3 is 18 amino acids. The CDR3 loop is CASSARGTSRGYYNEQFF. Written as DNA, the CDR3 is TGTGCCAGTAGTGCCCGAGGGACTAGCAGGGGTTACTACAATGAGCAGTTCTTC.

The chain joins TRBV10-2 to TRBJ2-5; 11 positions agree with TRBD2. V lost 8 bases to trimming and J lost 0 bases; unmatched junction nucleotides: 11. Germline CDR1 reads WSHSY; CDR2 reads SAAADI. CDR3 length equals 17 residues. The CDR3 nucleotides are TGCGCCAGCGCCGGGACTAGCGGACTAGTGAACCAAGAGACCCAGTACTTC. It is translated as CASAGTSGLVNQETQYF.

This sequence joins TRBV7-8 and TRBJ2-3; TRBD1 agrees at 9 bases. Germline V gives CDR1 SGHVS, CDR2 FQNEAQ. The CDR3 sequence is 16 residues long. Trimming cost V 5 bases and J 2 bases; bases outside gene matches: 8. The chain's CDR3 is CASSTGQGWNTDTQYF. CDR3 DNA sequence: TGTGCCAGCAGCACGGGACAGGGTTGGAACACAGATACGCAGTATTTT. The full variable domain, its missing parts supplied by reference TRBV7-8 and TRBJ2-3, is GAGVSQSPRYKVAKRGQDVALRCDPISGHVSLFWYQQALGQGPEFLTYFQNEAQLDKSGLPSDRFFAERPEGSVSTLKIQRTQQEDSAVYLCASSTGQGWNTDTQYFGPGTRLTVL.

The rearrangement uses TRBV7-9 and TRBJ2-7, with D unresolved. This CDR3 has 13 amino acids. Germline CDR1 is SEHNR and CDR2 is FQNEAQ (reference sequence). V was clipped by 3 bases and J by 3 bases, with 9 bases between them. CDR3 nucleotide sequence: TGTGCCAGCAGCTTGGCCAATGGCTACGAGCAGTACTTC. Translating it yields CASSLANGYEQYF. Full variable domain (remainder filled in from reference TRBV7-9 and TRBJ2-7): DTGVSQNPRHKITKRGQNVTFRCDPISEHNRLYWYRQTLGQGPEFLTYFQNEAQLEKSRLLSDRFSAERPKGSFSTLEIQRTEQGDSAMYLCASSLANGYEQYFGPGTRLTVT.

This chain joins TRBV2 and TRBJ2-2; TRBD2 agrees at 13 bases. V was pared by 6 bases and J by 0 bases, with 7 bases of the junction left unmatched. The germline V gene encodes CDR1 SNHLY and CDR2 FYNNEI. The CDR3 has 18 residues. The CDR3 nucleotides read TGTGCCAGCAGGGCCGGACTAGCGGGAGCATCGAACACCGGGGAGCTGTTTTTT. Translated, it gives CASRAGLAGASNTGELFF.

The rearrangement joins TRBV7-9 to TRBJ2-5; no reliable D call. The CDR3 is made up of 13 amino acids. Trimming took 1 base from V and 4 from J, leaving 7 bases between them. Germline CDR1 is SEHNR and CDR2 is FQNEAQ (reference sequence). The CDR3 sequence is CASSLVGTETQYF. The CDR3 DNA reads as TGTGCCAGCAGCTTAGTTGGCACAGAGACCCAGTACTTC.

The J gene is TRBJ2-5, the V gene TRBV7-9; tentatively, D is TRBD2 (5 bases). This CDR3 has 15 amino acids. Germline V gene data show CDR1 as SEHNR and CDR2 as FQNEAQ (reference sequence). With 5 bases removed from V and 2 bases from J, the gap between germline ends came to 15 bases. DNA of the CDR3: TGTGCCAGCAGCCCAACGGGATTTCTACAAGAGACCCAGTACTTC. Translated, it gives CASSPTGFLQETQYF.

This sequence joins TRBV7-9 and TRBJ2-5; 10 nucleotides agree with TRBD2. Germline CDR1 SEHNR, CDR2 FQNEAQ (reference sequence). The trim removed 2 bases at V and 5 bases at J, leaving 5 bases unmatched. This CDR3 has 15 amino acids. The CDR3: CASSLSGRAYETQYF. The CDR3 nucleotides read TGTGCCAGCAGCTTAAGCGGGAGGGCCTATGAGACCCAGTACTTC.

The rearrangement links TRBV28 to TRBJ2-3; D perhaps matches TRBD2 (5 bases). V lost 4 bases to trimming and J lost 0 bases, with 14 bases between them. The length of the CDR3 is 16 residues. The V gene's germline CDR1 is MDHEN and CDR2 SYDVKM. In DNA, the CDR3 is TGTGCCAGCAGTTCACTAGGAGGTCCTAGCACAGATACGCAGTATTTT. The encoded protein is CASSSLGGPSTDTQYF.

The CDR3 DNA reads as TGTGCCACCAGCAGGGGGGGGGATGCAACCTACGAGCAGTACTTC. The encoded protein is CATSRGGDATYEQYF. This chain uses TRBV15 with TRBJ2-7; TRBD2 agrees at 7 bases. CDR3 length equals 15 residues. Trimming cost V 3 bases and J 2 bases; bases outside gene matches: 7. Germline V gives CDR1 LNHNV, CDR2 YYDKDF (reference sequence).

This clone was seen more than once but under ten times. V gene TRBV18 combines with J gene TRBJ2-7; possible D gene TRBD1, 5 bases. The CDR3 runs to 17 residues. Germline loops: CDR1 KGHSH, CDR2 LQKENI. Trimming cost V 0 bases and J 6 bases, with 21 bases left between them. DNA of the CDR3: TGTGCCAGCTCACCACCGGGTCTGGCGCAGGGTAGTACCGAGCAGTACTTC. Amino acids: CASSPPGLAQGSTEQYF.

J is TRBJ2-7 and V is TRBV25-1; D is possibly TRBD1 (6 bases). The V end was cut by 3 bases, the J end by 3 bases, with 15 bases between. CDR3 length: 15 amino acids. Germline V lookup: CDR1 MGHDK, CDR2 SYGVNS. DNA for the CDR3: TGTGCCAGCAGTGATTACGACAGGAAGCTCTACGAGCAGTACTTC. Protein: CASSDYDRKLYEQYF.

V usage is TRBV7-8 and J usage is TRBJ2-1, with 7 bases fitting TRBD2. Germline V gene lookup returns CDR1 SGHVS and CDR2 FQNEAQ. The CDR3 sequence is 15 residues long. Trimming took 5 bases from V and 2 from J; bases not matched to a gene: 6. As DNA, the CDR3 is TGTGCCAGCAGCCATGGGACTACCACCTACAATGAGCAGTTCTTC. It specifies CASSHGTTTYNEQFF.

The gene calls are TRBV28 and TRBJ2-7; tentatively, D is TRBD2 (5 bases). The CDR3 contains 10 residues. CDR1 and CDR2 (germline): MDHEN, SYDVKM. V dropped 8 bases and J dropped 4 bases, with 6 bases sitting between them. CDR3 protein: CASGLYEQYF. The CDR3 DNA reads as TGTGCCAGCGGACTTTACGAGCAGTACTTC.

This rearrangement joins TRBV19 to TRBJ1-1; 7 nucleotides line up with TRBD1. CDR3 length: 14 residues. V gave up 8 bases and J gave up 0 bases; unmatched junction bases: 6. In germline, CDR1 is LNHDA, CDR2 SQIVND (reference sequence). CDR3 nucleotide sequence: TGTGCCAGTCGTGCAGGGGGGATGAACACTGAAGCTTTCTTT. It encodes CASRAGGMNTEAFF.